These 21 T cell receptor beta chains originate from one sample sequenced in a study of T cell responses to AZD1222 COVID-19 vaccine. Measured with immunoSEQ multiplex PCR; TCRdb has only the in-frame clones, and not every one. Seen here are about 120,000 clones, roughly 93% observed once, and the top ten hold 1.6%. The specimen was peripheral blood, collected 28 days after the second AZD1222 dose. These TCRs come from an adult who received the AZD1222 COVID-19 vaccine.

CDR3 sequence reads: CASSRAGGSLETQYF. The DNA of the CDR3 is TGTGCCAGCAGCAGAGCGGGAGGATCGTTGGAGACCCAGTACTTC. V usage is TRBV7-8 and J usage is TRBJ2-5; the match to TRBD2 covers 9 bases. V was pared by 5 bases and J by 5 bases, with 9 bases of the junction left unmatched. This CDR3 contains 15 residues. CDR1 is SGHVS and CDR2 is FQNEAQ in the germline V gene.

The gene calls are TRBV10-1 and TRBJ2-5; a possible D gene is TRBD2 (5 bases). There are 15 residues in the CDR3. Germline V CDR1 and CDR2: WNHNN, SYGVQD (reference sequence). V gave up 3 bases and J gave up 2 bases, with 13 bases separating them. This chain's CDR3 is CASSDLRDRQETQYF. The CDR3 nucleotides read TGCGCCAGCAGTGATCTTCGGGATAGGCAAGAGACCCAGTACTTC.

In this sample, this clone turned up once. The J gene is TRBJ1-1, the V gene TRBV11-3; no clear D gene. Germline lookup yields CDR1 SGHNT and CDR2 YENEEA. The length of the CDR3 is 13 residues. The germline V and J ends were trimmed by 2 bases and 1 base, with 5 bases remaining between them. The chain's CDR3 is CASSLPGNTEAFF. The CDR3, as DNA: TGTGCCAGCAGCTTACCCGGGAACACTGAAGCTTTCTTT.

J is TRBJ1-5 and V is TRBV19; maybe TRBD1 (5 bases). The CDR3 totals 15 residues. V lost 3 bases and J lost 7, with 16 bases in between. Germline V gene data show CDR1 as LNHDA and CDR2 as SQIVND (reference sequence). CDR3 residues: CASSILRGKEQPQHF. CDR3 DNA sequence: TGTGCCAGTAGTATCCTGCGGGGGAAAGAGCAGCCCCAGCATTTT.

The rearrangement joins TRBV19 to TRBJ1-1; D unclear. CDR1 LNHDA and CDR2 SQIVND come from the germline V gene (reference sequence). The CDR3 is 12 amino acids. V lost 4 bases and J lost 8, with 11 bases in between. The CDR3 sequence: CASSTPLGEAFF. In nucleotides, the CDR3 is TGTGCCAGTAGTACCCCTCTGGGCGAAGCTTTCTTT.

This CDR3 is CASSLGQDIYEQYF. For the CDR3, the DNA is TGCGCCAGCAGCTTGGGACAGGATATCTACGAGCAGTACTTC. The chain combines TRBV5-1 with TRBJ2-7; D is possibly TRBD1 (6 bases). Germline V gene sequence: CDR1 SGHRS, CDR2 YFSETQ. CDR3 length: 14 residues. Trimming took off 0 bases at V and 3 bases at J, with 10 bases between the two ends.

CDR3 sequence reads: CASSKEDRGNEKLFF. CDR3 sequence (DNA): TGTGCCAGCAGCAAAGAGGACAGGGGCAATGAAAAACTGTTTTTT. J is TRBJ1-4 and V is TRBV7-9; TRBD1 aligns across 9 bases. With 5 bases clipped from V and 5 bases from J, the junction kept 6 bases outside the gene matches. Germline V CDR1 and CDR2: SEHNR, FQNEAQ (reference sequence). The CDR3 length is 15 residues.

The V gene is TRBV5-1, the J gene TRBJ1-1; D perhaps matches TRBD1 (5 bases). Trimming left V 4 bases short and J 5 bases short, with 15 bases between. From germline, CDR1 is SGHRS and CDR2 YFSETQ. This CDR3 is built from 14 residues. The DNA for the CDR3 is TGCGCCAGCAGCCCTTGGGCCAAGGGGACTGAAGCTTTCTTT. Translating gives CASSPWAKGTEAFF.

This clone was recorded a few times. This chain links TRBV27 with TRBJ2-7; 9 nucleotides align to TRBD2. CDR3 size: 19 residues. Germline trimming cut 5 bases from V and 4 bases from J; bases unmatched to any gene: 21. Germline values: CDR1 MNHEY, CDR2 SMNVEV (reference sequence). The CDR3 region is CASSPAGGGRVSNPYEQYF. The DNA for the CDR3 is TGTGCCAGCAGTCCCGCCGGCGGCGGGAGGGTCTCCAATCCTTACGAGCAGTACTTC.

The chain recombines TRBV4-1 with TRBJ1-5; unclear D gene. CDR1 and CDR2 from the germline V gene are MGHRA and YSYEKL. The CDR3 has 15 amino acids. V was pared by 4 bases and J by 1 base, with 11 bases between. The CDR3, as DNA: TGCGCCAGCAGCCCGACCGGGCCCAGCAATCAGCCCCAGCATTTT. It specifies CASSPTGPSNQPQHF.

The CDR3 loop is CASSLARTSGLYYEQYF. The CDR3, as DNA: TGTGCCAGCAGTTTAGCCCGGACTAGCGGGCTGTACTACGAGCAGTACTTC. The genes are TRBV27 and TRBJ2-7; the match to TRBD2 covers 11 bases. The CDR3 runs 17 residues. J lost 3 bases, V lost 2 bases, and 9 bases had no gene match. The germline gives CDR1 MNHEY, CDR2 SMNVEV (reference sequence).

This chain connects TRBV19 to TRBJ2-3, with D maybe TRBD2 (5 bases). The CDR3 consists of 16 residues. V was shortened by 7 bases and J by 4 bases, with 21 bases between the two germline ends. The germline V gene encodes CDR1 LNHDA and CDR2 SQIVND (reference sequence). DNA for the CDR3: TGTGCCAGTACCACCACCCCGGGGTCGGGGTCAGATACGCAGTATTTT. Protein: CASTTTPGSGSDTQYF. Based on the CDR3 plus reference TRBV19 and TRBJ2-3, the full variable domain is DGGITQSPKYLFRKEGQNVTLSCEQNLNHDAMYWYRQDPGQGLRLIYYSQIVNDFQKGDIAEGYSVSREKKESFPLTVTSAQKNPTAFYLCASTTTPGSGSDTQYFGPGTRLTVL.

Here the CDR3 reads CASRAGADEQFF. As DNA, the CDR3 is TGTGCCAGCAGGGCAGGGGCGGATGAGCAGTTCTTC. This rearrangement joins TRBV2 to TRBJ2-1, with D possibly TRBD1 on 6 matching bases. CDR1 is SNHLY and CDR2 is FYNNEI in the germline V gene. The CDR3 has 12 amino acids. The V gene lost 6 bases and the J gene lost 8 bases, with 11 bases spanning the gap.

The V call is TRBV19, the J call TRBJ1-5; no clear D gene. The CDR3 covers 14 residues. V was clipped by 3 bases and J by 7 bases, with 13 bases between them. CDR1 is LNHDA, CDR2 SQIVND, per germline (reference sequence). This chain's CDR3 is CASSMGRVGQPQHF. For the CDR3, the DNA is TGTGCCAGTAGTATGGGTAGGGTGGGACAGCCCCAGCATTTT.

This sequence joins TRBV5-8 and TRBJ1-1; possible D gene TRBD1, 5 bases. V lost 5 bases and J 12 bases, leaving 11 bases between the germline ends. This CDR3 region has 10 residues. Germline CDR1 is SGHTS and CDR2 is YDEGEE. The CDR3 sequence is CASRWDLTFF. DNA for the CDR3: TGTGCCAGCAGATGGGACCTGACTTTCTTT.

This chain uses TRBV19 with TRBJ1-5; 7 bases map to TRBD1. Germline CDR1 and CDR2: LNHDA and SQIVND (reference sequence). V shed 5 bases and J 4 bases; nucleotides not matched to a gene: 5. The CDR3 contains 14 residues. DNA for the CDR3: TGTGCCAGTAGTTTGGGACAGAGAAATCAGCCCCAGCATTTT. As protein: CASSLGQRNQPQHF. Variable domain in full (rest from reference TRBV19 and TRBJ1-5): DGGITQSPKYLFRKEGQNVTLSCEQNLNHDAMYWYRQDPGQGLRLIYYSQIVNDFQKGDIAEGYSVSREKKESFPLTVTSAQKNPTAFYLCASSLGQRNQPQHFGDGTRLSIL.

The chain couples TRBV5-1 to TRBJ2-1; TRBD2 might be the D (6 bases). V shed 5 bases and J shed 10 bases, with 19 bases lying between them. This CDR3 has 14 amino acids. Germline V gene sequence: CDR1 SGHRS, CDR2 YFSETQ. Written as DNA, the CDR3 is TGCGCCAGCAGTCCCCGGGGGACGGGGCAGGAGCAGTTCTTC. It yields the protein CASSPRGTGQEQFF.

The chain is built from TRBV4-1 and TRBJ2-2; 15 bases agree with TRBD2. Germline values: CDR1 MGHRA, CDR2 YSYEKL. The CDR3 has 18 residues. Trimming took 5 bases from V and 0 from J; bases not matched to a gene: 4. The CDR3 loop is CASSKGLAGGTNTGELFF. CDR3 nucleotides: TGCGCCAGCAGCAAGGGACTAGCGGGAGGTACGAACACCGGGGAGCTGTTTTTT.

V and J are TRBV19 and TRBJ2-1; 14 bases agree with TRBD2. The germline gives CDR1 LNHDA, CDR2 SQIVND (reference sequence). The CDR3 is 15 residues long. Trimming cost V 4 bases and J 7 bases; bases outside gene matches: 3. The CDR3 region is CASSKGLAGGNEQFF. In DNA form, the CDR3 reads TGTGCCAGTAGTAAAGGACTAGCGGGAGGTAATGAGCAGTTCTTC.

This clone was observed a single time. The chain carries TRBV5-1 and TRBJ1-2; 7 bases line up with TRBD1. From germline, CDR1 is SGHRS and CDR2 YFSETQ. This CDR3 is 15 amino acids long. V was clipped by 0 bases and J by 6 bases; unmatched bases: 8. In nucleotides, the CDR3 is TGCGCCAGCAGCTTGGTAGGCGACAGGGTCAATGGCTACACCTTC. Protein product: CASSLVGDRVNGYTF. Complete variable domain (other parts from reference TRBV5-1 and TRBJ1-2): KAGVTQTPRYLIKTRGQQVTLSCSPISGHRSVSWYQQTPGQGLQFLFEYFSETQRNKGNFPGRFSGRQFSNSRSEMNVSTLELGDSALYLCASSLVGDRVNGYTFGSGTRLTVV.

The chain has TRBV19 and TRBJ2-3, with D maybe TRBD1 (6 bases). The CDR3 consists of 14 residues. The germline V and J ends were trimmed by 8 bases and 0 bases, with 12 bases remaining between them. CDR1 and CDR2 (germline): LNHDA, SQIVND (reference sequence). CDR3 in amino acids: CASGDMSSTDTQYF. The CDR3 nucleotides are TGTGCCAGTGGGGACATGTCCAGCACAGATACGCAGTATTTT.